The present T cell receptor beta chain was sequenced within a study of early T cells in non-severe SARS-CoV-2 infection. Study in general: The sequenced material was bulk RNA from unsorted whole blood, and its chains were unpaired.

Broader study findings: In VDJdb matching, anti-spike CD8 responses were favored while private and CD4 specificities went missing.

Attachment of unique molecular identifiers was made to individual cDNA molecules. TCRdb re-analysed the 5' RACE reads in MiXCR, keeping a single row per CDR3 protein. The sample lists around 53,000 distinct CDR3 sequences; 8.5% to 10% were seen once. This clonotype was observed a few times. The antigen is not known. Trimming cost V 1 base and J 2 bases, with 6 bases left between them. The length of the CDR3 is 14 residues. Germline-derived CDR1 and CDR2 are KGHSH and LQKENI. Source material: whole blood. This TCR was recovered from an adult who was a healthcare worker with PCR-confirmed SARS-CoV-2 infection or an uninfected control (not recorded which). V usage is TRBV18 and J usage is TRBJ1-3, with a weak D call TRBD1 (6 bases). CDR3 nucleotides: TGTGCCAGCTCACCACGGACAGCTGGAAACACCATATATTTT. Its translation is CASSPRTAGNTIYF.